This is a list of T cell receptor beta chains from one sample in a study of cytomegalovirus exposure and HLA in healthy donors. Clones were sequenced by immunoSEQ multiplex PCR, and TCRdb holds only the in-frame ones, with some missing. Of 310,000 or so clones listed, roughly 90% are singletons. The sample taken for sequencing was PBMCs. All receptors derive from a woman aged 18-29 years in good health and CMV-seronegative. Both conserved end residues are part of each CDR3. Each record gives: J gene, clone size, V gene, D gene, CDR3 DNA, CDR3 protein. A D gene is named only where the DNA matches it firmly. Size values are once, few and many counts, or a class for expanded clones, and some rows have none.

J: TRBJ2-7
size: -
V: TRBV6-5
D: -
DNA: TGTGCCAGCAGTGCCAGACAGGAACGCATCTACGAGCAGTACTTC
CDR3: CASSARQERIYEQYF

J: TRBJ2-5
size: -
V: TRBV5-1
D: TRBD1
DNA: TGCGCCAGCAGCTACAGGGGGCGGGGGTTCCAAGAGACCCAGTACTTC
CDR3: CASSYRGRGFQETQYF

J: TRBJ1-5
size: -
V: TRBV5-8
D: -
DNA: TGTGCCAGCAGCTTGGGGGCGAGCAATCAGCCCCAGCATTTT
CDR3: CASSLGASNQPQHF

J: TRBJ1-4
size: few
V: TRBV5-4
D: TRBD1
DNA: TGTGCCAGCAGCAAGGGACAGGTTAATGAAAAACTGTTTTTT
CDR3: CASSKGQVNEKLFF

J: TRBJ2-5
size: -
V: TRBV19
D: -
DNA: TGTGCCAGTAGCGACCTACAGGGACGGCGGGAGACCCAGTACTTC
CDR3: CASSDLQGRRETQYF

J: TRBJ1-2
size: once
V: TRBV11-1
D: -
DNA: TGTGCCAGCAGCCCTGAATGGCCAGGGGATGGCTACACCTTC
CDR3: CASSPEWPGDGYTF

J: TRBJ1-4
size: once
V: TRBV5-4
D: TRBD1
DNA: TGTGCCAGCAGCTTGGACGGACAGGCCGCAACTAATGAAAAACTGTTTTTT
CDR3: CASSLDGQAATNEKLFF

J: TRBJ2-2
size: once
V: TRBV7-6
D: TRBD2
DNA: TGTGCCAGCAGCCCGAGAGTAGCGGGGGGAAACACCGGGGAGCTGTTTTTT
CDR3: CASSPRVAGGNTGELFF

J: TRBJ2-2
size: -
V: TRBV6-4
D: -
DNA: TGTGCCAGCAGTTACTCGCCTAGCAGAAACACCGGGGAGCTGTTTTTT
CDR3: CASSYSPSRNTGELFF

J: TRBJ1-3
size: -
V: TRBV30
D: TRBD1
DNA: TGTGCCTGGGGGACAGGTTCCTCTGGAAACACCATATATTTT
CDR3: CAWGTGSSGNTIYF

J: TRBJ2-1
size: once
V: TRBV9
D: -
DNA: TGTGCCAGCAGCCAAGGGGCTGAGCAGTTCTTC
CDR3: CASSQGAEQFF

J: TRBJ2-7
size: -
V: TRBV27
D: TRBD1
DNA: TGTGCCAGCACCAAAGGGCGGGGACAGGGCTCCTACGAGCAGTACTTC
CDR3: CASTKGRGQGSYEQYF

J: TRBJ2-3
size: once
V: TRBV11-2
D: TRBD2
DNA: TGTGCCAGCAGGTTCCCGGGACTAGCGGGGGGAAGCACAGATACGCAGTATTTT
CDR3: CASRFPGLAGGSTDTQYF

J: TRBJ2-7
size: -
V: TRBV4-1
D: TRBD1
DNA: TGCGCCAGCAGCGGAGGGCAGGGGGCCACCTACGAGCAGTACTTC
CDR3: CASSGGQGATYEQYF

J: TRBJ2-7
size: once
V: TRBV5-1
D: TRBD1
DNA: TGCGCCAGCAGCTTTACCACAGGGGCTACCTACGAGCAGTACTTC
CDR3: CASSFTTGATYEQYF

J: TRBJ2-7
size: -
V: TRBV5-5
D: -
DNA: TGTGCCAGCAGCTTGGCCCCTGGACAGTCCTACGAGCAGTACTTC
CDR3: CASSLAPGQSYEQYF

J: TRBJ2-5
size: -
V: TRBV19
D: -
DNA: TGTGCCAGTAGTTCTGTAGTGAAGGAGACCCAGTACTTC
CDR3: CASSSVVKETQYF

J: TRBJ2-7
size: -
V: TRBV5-4
D: TRBD2
DNA: TGTGCCAGCAGCCCTATAAAGACTAGCGGGGGTGACGAGCAGTACTTC
CDR3: CASSPIKTSGGDEQYF

J: TRBJ2-7
size: -
V: TRBV6-1
D: TRBD1
DNA: TGTGCCAGCAGTAGGGGGCCCCCCTACGAGCAGTACTTC
CDR3: CASSRGPPYEQYF

J: TRBJ1-6
size: -
V: TRBV6-1
D: -
DNA: TGTGCCAGCGCAACCCAATTCGGTAATTCACCCCTCCACTTT
CDR3: CASATQFGNSPLHF

J: TRBJ1-2
size: -
V: TRBV6-1
D: TRBD1
DNA: TGTGCCAGCAGTGAAGGACCGGGACAGGGGCCCTATGGCTACACCTTC
CDR3: CASSEGPGQGPYGYTF

J: TRBJ1-4
size: -
V: TRBV6-1
D: TRBD1
DNA: TGTGCCAGCAGTGTACCGGGACAGGGATATGAAAAACTGTTTTTT
CDR3: CASSVPGQGYEKLFF

J: TRBJ2-5
size: -
V: TRBV5-1
D: -
DNA: TGCGCCAGCAGCCCCGGAATGGGGGGTGGGACCCAGTACTTC
CDR3: CASSPGMGGGTQYF

J: TRBJ2-7
size: -
V: TRBV2
D: TRBD1
DNA: TGTGCCAGCGGGGGACAGGGAAGAGTGTCCTACGAGCAGTACTTC
CDR3: CASGGQGRVSYEQYF

J: TRBJ2-1
size: -
V: TRBV9
D: TRBD2
DNA: TGTGCCAGCAGCGTCACTAGCGGGGATTACAATGAGCAGTTCTTC
CDR3: CASSVTSGDYNEQFF

J: TRBJ1-2
size: -
V: TRBV10-3
D: -
DNA: TGTGCCATCAGTGAACAGGGCAAGGCCGTAAACTATGGCTACACCTTC
CDR3: CAISEQGKAVNYGYTF

J: TRBJ1-2
size: once
V: TRBV2
D: -
DNA: TGTGCCAGCAGTTCCGGAGGAGGCTATGGCTACACCTTC
CDR3: CASSSGGGYGYTF

J: TRBJ1-5
size: -
V: TRBV19
D: TRBD1
DNA: TGTGCCAGTAGTTGGACAGGGGCGGACAATCAGCCCCAGCATTTT
CDR3: CASSWTGADNQPQHF

J: TRBJ1-2
size: -
V: TRBV6-1
D: TRBD1
DNA: TGTGCCAGCAAGAAAGGCGACAGGGTTAGCTATGGCTACACCTTC
CDR3: CASKKGDRVSYGYTF

J: TRBJ2-7
size: -
V: TRBV30
D: TRBD1
DNA: TGTGCCTGGAGCTCAAACAGGGGGAGGTACTTC
CDR3: CAWSSNRGRYF

J: TRBJ1-2
size: -
V: TRBV7-8
D: -
DNA: TGTGCCAGCAGCACTGGGACAATATATGGCTACACCTTC
CDR3: CASSTGTIYGYTF

J: TRBJ2-7
size: -
V: TRBV7-6
D: TRBD1
DNA: TGTGCCAGCAGCAAACAGTCCGGGACAGGCAGTTCCTACGAGCAGTACTTC
CDR3: CASSKQSGTGSSYEQYF

J: TRBJ1-1
size: -
V: TRBV2
D: -
DNA: TGTGCCAGCAGTGAGGGGGGGACCTGGCGTTTTGTTTTT
CDR3: CASSEGGTWRFVF

J: TRBJ2-7
size: -
V: TRBV11-3
D: TRBD1
DNA: TGTGCCAGCAGCCCCGGACAGGGTTCCTACGAGCAGTACTTC
CDR3: CASSPGQGSYEQYF

J: TRBJ2-7
size: once
V: TRBV5-1
D: -
DNA: TGCGCCAGCAGCTTGGGCCGGGGGGCTTACTACGAGCAGTACTTC
CDR3: CASSLGRGAYYEQYF

J: TRBJ1-1
size: -
V: TRBV2
D: -
DNA: TGTGCCAGCAGTGAACGCGGGGGGATCACTGAAGCTTTCTTT
CDR3: CASSERGGITEAFF

J: TRBJ1-1
size: -
V: TRBV5-1
D: -
DNA: TGCGCCAGCAGCGCGGTAGGGGTGAGCACTGAAGCTTTCTTT
CDR3: CASSAVGVSTEAFF

J: TRBJ2-7
size: -
V: TRBV2
D: TRBD2
DNA: TGTGCCAGCAGTTTTAGCGGGTCAGTCTACGAGCAGTACTTC
CDR3: CASSFSGSVYEQYF

J: TRBJ1-1
size: -
V: TRBV19
D: -
DNA: TGTGCCAGTAGTCGACAAACCTCCAACACTGAAGCTTTCTTT
CDR3: CASSRQTSNTEAFF

J: TRBJ2-3
size: -
V: TRBV7-7
D: -
DNA: TGTGCCAGCAGCCCCCTGGGAGGACCTAGCACAGATACGCAGTATTTT
CDR3: CASSPLGGPSTDTQYF

J: TRBJ1-2
size: -
V: TRBV7-9
D: -
DNA: TGTGCCAGCAGCTTCGGGGGGAGCTATGGCTACACCTTC
CDR3: CASSFGGSYGYTF

J: TRBJ2-7
size: -
V: TRBV10-3
D: -
DNA: TGTGCCATCAGTGGGCCCTCAGGGCGGGAAGAGCAGTACTTC
CDR3: CAISGPSGREEQYF

J: TRBJ2-5
size: -
V: TRBV7-6
D: TRBD1
DNA: TGTGCCAGCAGTCTGGCCGGGACAGCTTTCGAGACCCAGTACTTC
CDR3: CASSLAGTAFETQYF

J: TRBJ1-2
size: few
V: TRBV10-3
D: TRBD1
DNA: TGTGCCACGTCGGACAGGAAAGACTATGGCTACACCTTC
CDR3: CATSDRKDYGYTF

J: TRBJ2-1
size: -
V: TRBV2
D: -
DNA: TGTGCCAGAGGGGGGAGGGACTCAAACATCCATGAGCAGTTCTTC
CDR3: CARGGRDSNIHEQFF

J: TRBJ2-1
size: -
V: TRBV4-1
D: TRBD2
DNA: TGCGCCAGCAGCCCCAAACCCCCGACTAGCGGGGCTCACTACAATGAGCAGTTCTTC
CDR3: CASSPKPPTSGAHYNEQFF

J: TRBJ1-2
size: once
V: TRBV27
D: TRBD1
DNA: TGTGCCAGCAGTTTAATTGGGACAGATTTTGGCGGCTACTATGGCTACACCTTC
CDR3: CASSLIGTDFGGYYGYTF

J: TRBJ2-5
size: few
V: TRBV5-1
D: TRBD2
DNA: TGCGCCAGCAGCTTGTACGGGGGGGAACAAGAGACCCAGTACTTC
CDR3: CASSLYGGEQETQYF

J: TRBJ2-7
size: -
V: TRBV5-5
D: -
DNA: TGTGCCAGCAGCTTGAACAGGGCAAACTACGAGCAGTACTTC
CDR3: CASSLNRANYEQYF

J: TRBJ1-1
size: -
V: TRBV18
D: -
DNA: TGTGCCAGCTCACCACCTGGCAGGGTCTTTATGGAAGCTTTCTTT
CDR3: CASSPPGRVFMEAFF

J: TRBJ2-2
size: -
V: TRBV6-1
D: -
DNA: TGTGCCAGCAGTGAAGACAAGGGGCTGATCCCCTGGAGGGAGCTGTTTTTT
CDR3: CASSEDKGLIPWRELFF

J: TRBJ2-7
size: -
V: TRBV27
D: -
DNA: TGTGCCAGCGTCGGGGGTTACGAGCAGTACTTC
CDR3: CASVGGYEQYF

J: TRBJ2-6
size: -
V: TRBV19
D: TRBD2
DNA: TGTGCCAGTAGTACCGGACTAGCGGGGACTTACTCTGGGGCCAACGTCCTGACTTTC
CDR3: CASSTGLAGTYSGANVLTF